This T cell receptor (beta chain) was observed in a study of T cell responses to AZD1222 COVID-19 vaccine. General study findings and limits: When two AZD1222 doses had been given, Spike-specific TCR breadth and depth rose.

Trimming cost V 1 base and J 2 bases, with 9 bases left between them. CDR1 is MGHRA and CDR2 is YSYEKL in the germline V gene. This CDR3 is built from 15 residues. Only in-frame clones appear in the TCRdb table, and some are missing; sequencing was by immunoSEQ multiplex PCR. The sample yields 150,000 to 200,000 clones, approximately 93% seen once. This clone was seen just once. No antigen is known for it. The input for sequencing was peripheral blood, taken 28 days after the second AZD1222 dose. The chain employs TRBV4-1 and TRBJ1-5; no firm D call. This receptor was obtained from an adult who received the AZD1222 COVID-19 vaccine. The CDR3 here is CASSQVHSGNQPQHF. The CDR3 DNA is TGCGCCAGCAGCCAAGTGCACAGTGGCAATCAGCCCCAGCATTTT.